This T cell receptor beta chain originates from a study of T cell repertoires in ileal Crohn's disease. Study results and limitations: Mucosal expansions were suggested to be mainly CD8 T cells.

Specified time point: neoterminal ileum biopsy at postoperative endoscopy, about 6 months after surgery. Patients were adults with ileal or ileocolonic Crohn's disease needing resection. As concerns this clone: Its specificity is not known.

The protocol was immunoSEQ multiplex PCR, while the TCRdb copy is restricted to in-frame clones and leaves out a portion. The table has more than 2,000 clones, 62% seen once. The CDR3 is 15 amino acids. V lost 3 bases and J lost 1; bases outside the gene matches: 5. Germline CDR1 reads SGHNT; CDR2 reads YENEEA. This clonotype was sampled from an adult with Crohn's disease. The sample was ileal tissue. The chain combines TRBV11-3 with TRBJ2-7, with TRBD2 matching 8 bases. CDR3 sequence: CASSFTSGYSYEQYF. In DNA form, the CDR3 reads TGTGCCAGCAGCTTTACTAGCGGCTATTCCTACGAGCAGTACTTC.